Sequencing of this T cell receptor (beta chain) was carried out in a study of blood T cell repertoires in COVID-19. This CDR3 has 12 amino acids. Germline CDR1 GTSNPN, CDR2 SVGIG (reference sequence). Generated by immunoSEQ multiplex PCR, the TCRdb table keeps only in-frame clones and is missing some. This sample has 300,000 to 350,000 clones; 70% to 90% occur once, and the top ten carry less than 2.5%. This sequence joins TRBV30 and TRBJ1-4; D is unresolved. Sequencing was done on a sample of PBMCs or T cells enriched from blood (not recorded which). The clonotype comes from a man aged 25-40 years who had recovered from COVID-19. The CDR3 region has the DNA TGTATGTTGAGGGCGACTAATGAAAAACTGTTTTTT. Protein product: CMLRATNEKLFF.